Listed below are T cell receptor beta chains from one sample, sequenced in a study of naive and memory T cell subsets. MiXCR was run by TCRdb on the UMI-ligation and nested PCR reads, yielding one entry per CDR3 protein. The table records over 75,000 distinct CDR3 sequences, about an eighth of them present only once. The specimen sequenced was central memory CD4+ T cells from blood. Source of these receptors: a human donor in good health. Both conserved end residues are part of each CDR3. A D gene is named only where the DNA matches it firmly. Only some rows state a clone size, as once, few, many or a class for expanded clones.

TGTGCCAGCAAGGGTAGCGGGAGCTTCTCAGATACGCAGTATTTT CASKGSGSFSDTQYF TRBJ2-3 15 TRBV2 few TRBD2
TGTGCCAGTACGGTAGCGCGTGAGCAGTTCTTC CASTVAREQFF TRBJ2-1 11 TRBV2 many .
TGTGCCAGCAGCTTCCGGGTCCCGGGGGCTGAAGCTTTCTTT CASSFRVPGAEAFF TRBJ1-1 14 TRBV5-4 . .
TGTGCCAGCAGTCGCAAACCCGGACGCCTCAGCTACGAGCAGTACTTC CASSRKPGRLSYEQYF TRBJ2-7 16 TRBV12-3/TRBV12-4 few .
TGCAGCGTTATACGGGGGCAGAAGAACACTGAAGCTTTCTTT CSVIRGQKNTEAFF TRBJ1-1 14 TRBV29-1 few .
TGCAGTGCTCAGGGGGGGAGCACAGATACGCAGTATTTT CSAQGGSTDTQYF TRBJ2-3 13 TRBV20-1 . .
TGCAGTGCTACCACGACTAGCGGGAGCTCCTACGAGCAGTACTTC CSATTTSGSSYEQYF TRBJ2-7 15 TRBV20-1 few TRBD2
TGTGCCAGCAGCTCCAAACGGGTTGGGGACGCCTTCAAAGCTTCACCCCTCCACTTT CASSSKRVGDAFKASPLHF TRBJ1-6 19 TRBV7-2 few .
TGTGCCAGCACCGTCTCACATTCTGGGGCCAACGTCCTGACTTTC CASTVSHSGANVLTF TRBJ2-6 15 TRBV5-5 . .
TGTGCCAGCAGCCTCCAACAAGCGGGAGTCTCCCACGAGCAGTACTTC CASSLQQAGVSHEQYF TRBJ2-7 16 TRBV5-6 few TRBD2
TGCGCCAGCAGCTTGGATACGGGGGGTGTTGGAAACACCATATATTTT CASSLDTGGVGNTIYF TRBJ1-3 16 TRBV5-1 few .
TGTGCCAGCAGGGGGGGACGGGGCCCTAAAGGGGGCTACACCTTC CASRGGRGPKGGYTF TRBJ1-2 15 TRBV6-6 few .
TGTGCCAGCAGTTATTTTGGCTCGCCAGGGATGGGTGGTGAGCAGTTCTTC CASSYFGSPGMGGEQFF TRBJ2-1 17 TRBV5-5 few .
TGTGCCATCAGTGAAGGACAGACGGTCTATAGCTACACCTTC CAISEGQTVYSYTF TRBJ1-2 14 TRBV10-3 . .
TGTGCCAGCTCCCCGGGGCCGAGGACAGTAGGCACTGAAGCTTTCTTT CASSPGPRTVGTEAFF TRBJ1-1 16 TRBV18 . .
TGTGCCAGCTCACCACGGGAAGATAATTCACCCCTCCACTTT CASSPREDNSPLHF TRBJ1-6 14 TRBV18 . .
TGCAGTGCTAGAGATGATTTCCAACAGGGACTCACAGATACGCAGTATTTT CSARDDFQQGLTDTQYF TRBJ2-3 17 TRBV20-1 many .
TGTGCCAGCAAGAGCTCGTTTAGCACAGATACGCAGTATTTT CASKSSFSTDTQYF TRBJ2-3 14 TRBV6-2/TRBV6-3 . .